This T cell receptor beta chain was sequenced in a study of shared clonotypes between healthy human individuals. The length of the CDR3 is 17 residues. CDR1 is LGHNA, CDR2 YSLEER, per germline. V was clipped by 1 base and J by 7 bases; unmatched bases: 8. CD8 cells classed as naive were CD45RO-negative and positively selected for CCR7, excluding terminally differentiated effector memory CD45RA+ cells. Method: immunoSEQ multiplex PCR; TCRdb's copy keeps in-frame clones and lacks some. The repertoire holds some 2,100,000 clones, more than 85% seen once, with roughly 1.7% in the top ten. The sequence derives from a man younger than 30 in good health. Some clones in this sample may be carry-over from other donors' samples. V gene TRBV4-3 combines with J gene TRBJ2-1; 12 bases line up with TRBD1. Sequencing used naive CD8+ T cells from PBMCs. CDR3: CASSQAVVGQGANEQFF. The CDR3, as DNA: TGCGCCAGCAGCCAAGCCGTCGTGGGACAGGGGGCAAATGAGCAGTTCTTC.